A single sample gave rise to the 5 T cell receptor beta chains below, sequenced in a study of blood T cells in healthy people across ages. A second PCR of 7 to 11 cycles used a sample-barcoded 5' primer and a J-beta primer mix. In TCRdb, the 5' RACE reads were re-called with MiXCR into one record per CDR3 protein. The sample lists around 600,000 distinct CDR3 sequences, around half occurring once. The specimen sequenced was blood. The receptors were gathered from an elderly man in good health.

The chain carries TRBV7-3 and TRBJ2-3; the match to TRBD2 covers 8 bases. CDR3 size: 16 residues. The germline gives CDR1 SGHTA, CDR2 FQGTGA. The V and J ends lost 5 bases and 5 bases, in that order; junction bases with no gene match: 12. The CDR3 reads CASSPGTGGGLDTQYF. The CDR3, as DNA: TGTGCCAGCAGCCCCGGAACGGGAGGGGGTTTAGATACGCAGTATTTT. The full variable domain, in which reference TRBV7-3 and TRBJ2-3 provide the parts outside the CDR3, is GAGVSQTPSNKVTEKGKYVELRCDPISGHTALYWYRQSLGQGPEFLIYFQGTGAADDSGLPNDRFFAVRPEGSVSTLKIQRTERGDSAVYLCASSPGTGGGLDTQYFGPGTRLTVL.

J is TRBJ2-4 and V is TRBV7-9, with D unclear. The CDR3 totals 12 residues. The V gene lost 9 bases and the J gene lost 13 bases, with 19 bases spanning the gap. Germline loops: CDR1 SEHNR, CDR2 FQNEAQ (reference sequence). Here the CDR3 reads CARSLQGADQYF. In DNA form, the CDR3 reads TGTGCCAGATCCCTACAAGGCGCGGACCAGTACTTC.

A few counts support this clonotype. The chain uses TRBV5-1 and TRBJ2-3; D possibly uses TRBD1 or TRBD2 (5 bases each). The CDR3 sequence is 14 residues long. Germline CDR1 and CDR2: SGHRS and YFSETQ. With 4 bases removed from V and 3 bases from J, the gap between germline ends came to 12 bases. The CDR3 protein is CASSEGPGTDTQYF. DNA of the CDR3: TGCGCCAGCAGCGAGGGGCCCGGTACAGATACGCAGTATTTT. Combining the CDR3 with reference TRBV5-1 and TRBJ2-3 gives the whole variable domain KAGVTQTPRYLIKTRGQQVTLSCSPISGHRSVSWYQQTPGQGLQFLFEYFSETQRNKGNFPGRFSGRQFSNSRSEMNVSTLELGDSALYLCASSEGPGTDTQYFGPGTRLTVL.

This clonotype was detected a few times. This rearrangement joins TRBV6-5 to TRBJ2-1, with 8 bases aligning to TRBD1. The germline gives CDR1 MNHEY, CDR2 SVGAGI. The J segment lost 12 bases and the V segment lost 0 bases, leaving 10 bases of the junction unmatched. This CDR3 has 15 amino acids. For the CDR3, the DNA is TGTGCCAGCAGTTACTCTAGCGACCCGGGACAGGTGCAGTTCTTC. Protein sequence: CASSYSSDPGQVQFF.

J is TRBJ2-1 and V is TRBV4-1; 8 bases align to TRBD2. This CDR3 has 18 residues. Looked up from germline, CDR1 is MGHRA and CDR2 is YSYEKL. The V gene end was trimmed by 0 bases and the J gene end by 8 bases; junction bases not matched to a gene: 15. CDR3 sequence reads: CASSQDDLQRGLVDEQFF. CDR3 sequence (DNA): TGCGCCAGCAGCCAAGATGATCTGCAGCGGGGGTTGGTGGATGAGCAGTTCTTC.